The rows below give T cell receptor beta chains drawn from one sample of a study of blood T cells in healthy people across ages. TCRdb re-called the 5' RACE reads through MiXCR, storing one row per CDR3 protein. Of hundreds of thousands of distinct CDR3 sequences detected, under 65% appear once; the ten largest clones hold around an eighth. Sequenced input: blood. These TCRs come from an elderly woman in good health. CDR3s include the opening cysteine and the closing phenylalanine or tryptophan. The D gene is left open where the match is weak. Part of the rows lack a size; the others show once, few, many or a class for expanded clones.

.	TRBV20-1	.	TRBJ2-7	TGCAGTGCTAGCACCGGGACACAAGCCTCCTACGAGCAGTACTTC	CSASTGTQASYEQYF
.	TRBV5-1	TRBD2	TRBJ2-1	TGCGCCAGCAGCTTGACTAGCGGGGGGCATTCCTACAATGAGCGGTTCTTC	CASSLTSGGHSYNERFF
few	TRBV20-1	.	TRBJ2-7	TGCAGTGCTAGAGATCCCAGGGGGGGGTCGCGCTCCTACAATGAGCAGTACTTC	CSARDPRGGSRSYNEQYF
.	TRBV24-1	TRBD1	TRBJ2-7	TGTGCCACCAGTGATTTACAGGGGGGCCCTTACAATGAGCAGTACTTC	CATSDLQGGPYNEQYF
few	TRBV27	.	TRBJ1-6	TGTGCCAGCAGTTCCCCTGGGAGGGGTTCACCCCTCCACTTT	CASSSPGRGSPLHF
.	TRBV7-9	TRBD1	TRBJ2-3	TGTGCCAGCAGCTTCCCACAGGGGGCCGGAGGAGATACGCAGTATTTT	CASSFPQGAGGDTQYF
many	TRBV28	.	TRBJ2-1	TGTGCCAGCAGTTTAAGTTCCCCCTGGAATGAGCAGTTCTTC	CASSLSSPWNEQFF
.	TRBV6-1	.	TRBJ2-6	TGTGCCAGCAGCAATATCGCTAGCAGCTCTGGGGCCAACGTCCTGACTTTC	CASSNIASSSGANVLTF
.	TRBV20-1	TRBD2	TRBJ2-1	TGCAGTGCTAGTTATAGCGGGACTAATGAGCAGTTCTTC	CSASYSGTNEQFF
many	TRBV29-1	.	TRBJ2-3	TGCAGCGTTTCCAGCACAGATACGCAGTATTTT	CSVSSTDTQYF
many	TRBV4-2	TRBD1	TRBJ1-5	TGTGCCAGCAGCCGAGACAGGGGCGAGAAGCCCCAGCATTTT	CASSRDRGEKPQHF
many	TRBV11-2	TRBD1	TRBJ1-5	TGTGCCAGCAGCCGGACAGGGGATGGCAATCAGCCCCAGCATTTT	CASSRTGDGNQPQHF
.	TRBV7-2	.	TRBJ2-2	TGTGCCAGCAGCGAGCTAACCGGGGAGCTGTTTTTT	CASSELTGELFF
.	TRBV20-1	TRBD1	TRBJ1-6	TGCAGTGCTAGAGGAGGGACAGCTACCTATAATTCACCCCTCCACTTT	CSARGGTATYNSPLHF
.	TRBV7-9	TRBD1	TRBJ1-2	TGTGCCAGCAGCGCTAGTGGGACAGCCTATGGCTACACCTTC	CASSASGTAYGYTF
.	TRBV29-1	.	TRBJ2-5	TGCAGCGTTGCACTAATCGCCGCTGAGACCCAGTACTTC	CSVALIAAETQYF
.	TRBV28	.	TRBJ2-2	TGTGCCAGCAGTGTCAGCAAAGGCCGAGGCACCGGGGAGCTGTTTTTT	CASSVSKGRGTGELFF
.	TRBV20-1	.	TRBJ2-3	TGCAGTGCCCTATGGGCTAGCGCCCCGGAGGATACGCAGTATTTT	CSALWASAPEDTQYF
many	TRBV5-1	TRBD1	TRBJ2-7	TGCGCCAGCAGCCCGGGGACAGGGTTCTCCTACGAGCAGTACTTC	CASSPGTGFSYEQYF
many	TRBV24-1	.	TRBJ2-1	TGTGCCACCAGTGATTTCGGGACACTTAACAATGAGCAGTTCTTC	CATSDFGTLNNEQFF
.	TRBV29-1	.	TRBJ1-5	TGCAGCGTTGCGGGAGGGGAGAATCAGCCCCAGCATTTT	CSVAGGENQPQHF
.	TRBV3-1	TRBD1	TRBJ2-7	TGTGCCAGCAGCTACCTCGAGACAGGGGACGACGAGCAGTACTTC	CASSYLETGDDEQYF
.	TRBV6-1	TRBD2	TRBJ2-4	TGTGCCAGCTTGGATCAGCGGGAGTTGTACATTCAGTACTTC	CASLDQRELYIQYF
many	TRBV20-1	.	TRBJ2-3	TGCAGTGCTAGCGGGAGTGCGGATACGCAGTATTTT	CSASGSADTQYF
many	TRBV5-1	TRBD1	TRBJ2-5	TGCGCCAGCAGCATAACGGGACAGGTCCAAGAGACCCAGTACTTC	CASSITGQVQETQYF
few	TRBV7-9	TRBD2	TRBJ2-3	TGTGCCAGCAGCTCGCCGGGAGGTAGCACAGATACGCAGTATTTT	CASSSPGGSTDTQYF
many	TRBV6-5	TRBD2	TRBJ2-1	TGTGCCAGCTCCTCGGGGGGATCGGATTATGTTGAGCAGTTCTTC	CASSSGGSDYVEQFF
few	TRBV7-9	.	TRBJ2-2	TGTGCCAGCAGCCCCGGTCTGGGGGCGCGGAACGGGGAGCTGTTTTTT	CASSPGLGARNGELFF
.	TRBV6-5	.	TRBJ2-2	TGTGCCAGCACCCTGCGCCGGCAAGCGAACACCGCGGAGCTGTTTTTT	CASTLRRQANTAELFF